A single sample is the source of the 5 T cell receptor beta chains below, sequenced in a study of CD8+CD57+ T cells in acquired aplastic anemia. The patients chosen for sequencing had shown expansion of CD8+CD57+ cells (detected by flow cytometry). The TCR beta profiling, which covered VDJ combination and CDR3 sequence, was carried out using genomic DNA as the template. MiXCR was run by TCRdb on the reads, yielding one entry per CDR3 protein. The profile shows more than 200,000 distinct CDR3 sequences, under 55% of them singletons. The sequenced material came from sorted CD4+, CD8+, or CD8+CD57+ T cells (not recorded which) from PBMCs. These receptor sequences come from a human donor with aplastic anemia.

CDR3 bases: TGTGCCAGCAGTGAATACCTCGGATCCGGCTACGAGCAGTACTTC. Amino acid sequence: CASSEYLGSGYEQYF. V and J are TRBV25-1 and TRBJ2-7; D is unresolved. V lost 0 bases, J lost 3 bases, and 12 bases lay in between. CDR3 length: 15 amino acids. CDR1 and CDR2 from the germline V gene are MGHDK and SYGVNS.

J is TRBJ1-2 and V is TRBV9; no firm D call. Trimming removed 4 bases at V and 4 bases at J, with 14 bases between. The CDR3 contains 14 residues. Germline CDR1 is SGDLS and CDR2 is YYNGEE. CDR3 amino acids: CASSSFDGAYGYTF. The DNA for the CDR3 is TGTGCCAGCAGCTCCTTCGACGGCGCCTATGGCTACACCTTC.

In its sample, this clonotype was seen a few times. J is TRBJ1-4 and V is TRBV4-1; 11 bases are shared with TRBD1. V trimming: 0 bases; J trimming: 1 base; junction bases outside the gene matches: 7. Germline V gene lookup returns CDR1 MGHRA and CDR2 YSYEKL. The CDR3 loop spans 19 amino acids. DNA of the CDR3: TGCGCCAGCAGCCAAGAAGGGACAGGGGGAAGGTTAACTAATGAAAAACTGTTTTTT. Its translation is CASSQEGTGGRLTNEKLFF.

This clonotype was detected many times. The chain joins TRBV7-2 to TRBJ2-7; no clear D gene. CDR1 is SGHTA, CDR2 FQGNSA, per germline. The CDR3 has 13 residues. V lost 5 bases to trimming and J lost 1 base, with 9 bases between them. CDR3: CASSRTASYEQYF. CDR3 DNA: TGTGCCAGCAGCCGAACAGCATCCTACGAGCAGTACTTC.

A single count supports this clonotype. The V call is TRBV2, the J call TRBJ2-7, with D maybe TRBD1 (5 bases). V gave up 6 bases and J gave up 5 bases, with 14 bases separating them. Germline lookup yields CDR1 SNHLY and CDR2 FYNNEI. The CDR3 runs 13 residues. CDR3 loop: CASRSRVLHEQYF. The DNA of the CDR3 is TGTGCCAGCAGGAGCAGGGTTTTACACGAGCAGTACTTC.